This record looks at one T cell receptor beta chain sequence and its context. This entry belongs to a study of blood T cell repertoires in COVID-19. Repertoires were generated with immunoSEQ multiplex PCR, while TCRdb's copy carries only in-frame clones and drops some. The sample records approximately 92,000 clones, about 86% being singletons. This CDR3 has 15 residues. Trimming removed 2 bases at V and 0 bases at J, with 10 bases between. The J gene is TRBJ1-2, the V gene TRBV23-1, with a tentative D call TRBD1 (5 bases). TRBV23-1 is identified as an open reading frame with a role that is uncertain. This clonotype was obtained from a man aged 55 to 70 with acute or convalescent COVID-19. The specimen sequenced was peripheral blood. The CDR3 nucleotides read TGCGCCAGCAGTCAACAGGGCTCAGCTAACTATGGCTACACCTTC. It encodes CASSQQGSANYGYTF.